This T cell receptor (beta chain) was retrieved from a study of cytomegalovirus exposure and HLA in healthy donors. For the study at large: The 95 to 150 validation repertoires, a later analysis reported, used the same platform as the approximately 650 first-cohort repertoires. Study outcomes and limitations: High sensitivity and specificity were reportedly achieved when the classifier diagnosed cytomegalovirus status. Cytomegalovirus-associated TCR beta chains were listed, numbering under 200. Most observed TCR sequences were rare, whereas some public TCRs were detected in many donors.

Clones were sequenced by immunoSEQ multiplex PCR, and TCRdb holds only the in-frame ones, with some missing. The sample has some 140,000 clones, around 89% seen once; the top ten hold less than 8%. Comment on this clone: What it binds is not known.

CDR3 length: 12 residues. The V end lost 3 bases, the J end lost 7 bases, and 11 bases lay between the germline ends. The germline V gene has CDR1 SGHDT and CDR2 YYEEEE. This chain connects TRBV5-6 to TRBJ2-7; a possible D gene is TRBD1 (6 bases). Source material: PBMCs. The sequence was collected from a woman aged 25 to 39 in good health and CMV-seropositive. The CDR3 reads CASSSSGDEQYF. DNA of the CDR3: TGTGCCAGCAGCTCGTCAGGGGATGAGCAGTACTTC.